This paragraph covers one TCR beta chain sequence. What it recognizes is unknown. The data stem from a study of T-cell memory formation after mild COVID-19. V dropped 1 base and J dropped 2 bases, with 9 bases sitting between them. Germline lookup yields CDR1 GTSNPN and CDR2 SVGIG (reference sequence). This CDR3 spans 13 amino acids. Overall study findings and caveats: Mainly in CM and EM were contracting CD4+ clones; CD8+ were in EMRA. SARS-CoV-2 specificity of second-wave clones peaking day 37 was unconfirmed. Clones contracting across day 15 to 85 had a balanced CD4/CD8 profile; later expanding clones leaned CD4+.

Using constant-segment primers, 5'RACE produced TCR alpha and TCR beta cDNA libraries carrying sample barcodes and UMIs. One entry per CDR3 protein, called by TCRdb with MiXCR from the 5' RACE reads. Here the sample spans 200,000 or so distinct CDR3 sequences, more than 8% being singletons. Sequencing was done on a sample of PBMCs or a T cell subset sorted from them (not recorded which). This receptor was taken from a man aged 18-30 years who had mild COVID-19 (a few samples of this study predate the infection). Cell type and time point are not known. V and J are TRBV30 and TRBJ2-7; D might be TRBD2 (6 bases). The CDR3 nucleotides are TGTGCCTGGAGTGGGGACTCTCCCTACGAGCAGTACTTC. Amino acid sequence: CAWSGDSPYEQYF.